These 10 T cell receptor beta chains originate from one sample sequenced in a study of CD8 T cells in ankylosing spondylitis (dated by TCRdb to about 2017). To prepare the library, 5' RACE was applied. The sample was run on an Illumina HiSeq 2500. TCRdb reanalyzed the raw reads on its own, using fastp at Q25 for trimming and MiXCR for clone calling, and kept in-frame beta chains. Each CDR3 protein gets just one entry, which takes the most common genes and DNA from the rows behind it. The sample table lists some 340,000 distinct CDR3 sequences, 14% to 15% of them with a count of one. The top ten clones comprise 0.85% to 1.4% of the sample. The sequenced sample was blood, either unsorted or a sorted T cell fraction (not recorded which). The receptors here all came from a male donor with ankylosing spondylitis or in good health (not recorded which).

This rearrangement joins TRBV12-3 or TRBV12-4 to TRBJ2-1; D gene uncertain. Trimming took off 2 bases at V and 0 bases at J, with 8 bases between the two ends. This CDR3 has 15 residues. CDR3 amino acids: CASSLHSDSYNEQFF. The CDR3, as DNA: TGTGCCAGCAGTTTACACTCTGACTCCTACAATGAGCAGTTCTTC.

J is TRBJ2-5 and V is TRBV5-6, with D uncertain. Trimming left V 0 bases short and J 0 bases short, with 6 bases between. Germline CDR1 and CDR2: SGHDT and YYEEEE. This CDR3 contains 14 residues. CDR3: CASSLVSHQETQYF. CDR3 in DNA: TGTGCCAGCAGCTTGGTATCTCACCAAGAGACCCAGTACTTC.

The chain joins TRBV6-1 to TRBJ2-7; tentative D call: TRBD2 (6 bases). The CDR3 contains 14 residues. Trimming removed 5 bases at V and 3 bases at J, with 14 bases between. Germline CDR1 is MNHNS and CDR2 is SASEGT. CDR3 in amino acids: CASSRDLSVYEQYF. CDR3 DNA sequence: TGTGCCAGCAGTCGGGACTTATCGGTCTACGAGCAGTACTTC.

In this sample, this clonotype turned up a few times. The gene calls are TRBV6-5 and TRBJ2-2, with unresolved D. The V gene lost 0 bases and the J gene lost 1 base, with 6 bases spanning the gap. Germline CDR1 reads MNHEY; CDR2 reads SVGAGI. This CDR3 region has 15 residues. The CDR3 is CASSYSVRNTGELFF. The CDR3 nucleotides read TGTGCCAGCAGTTACTCGGTCCGGAACACCGGGGAGCTGTTTTTT.

This clonotype was observed many times. The rearrangement joins TRBV12-5 to TRBJ1-2, with TRBD1 matching over 7 bases. The CDR3 contains 14 residues. The trim removed 4 bases at V and 4 bases at J, leaving 6 bases unmatched. From germline, CDR1 is LGHNT and CDR2 FRNRAP. CDR3 bases: TGTGCTAGTGGTTCAATTGACAGGGTCTATGGCTACACCTTC. Translated: CASGSIDRVYGYTF. Based on the CDR3 plus reference TRBV12-5 and TRBJ1-2, the full variable domain is DARVTQTPRHKVTEMGQEVTMRCQPILGHNTVFWYRQTMMQGLELLAYFRNRAPLDDSGMPKDRFSAEMPDATLATLKIQPSEPRDSAVYFCASGSIDRVYGYTFGSGTRLTVV.

This clonotype was seen a few times. The genes are TRBV5-1 and TRBJ2-5; tentative D call: TRBD1 (6 bases). Germline V lookup: CDR1 SGHRS, CDR2 YFSETQ. With 4 bases removed from V and 3 bases from J, the gap between germline ends came to 10 bases. The length of the CDR3 is 13 residues. As DNA, the CDR3 is TGCGCCAGCAGCCCAGGGGCAGAAGAGACCCAGTACTTC. Translated: CASSPGAEETQYF.

This clonotype was recorded a few times. The rearrangement uses TRBV20-1 and TRBJ2-5, with 14 bases identical to TRBD2. This CDR3 comprises 16 residues. The J segment lost 5 bases and the V segment lost 4 bases, leaving 9 bases of the junction unmatched. Germline CDR1 is DFQATT and CDR2 is SNEGSKA (reference sequence). CDR3 nucleotide sequence: TGCAGTGCTACACCGACTAGCGGGAGGGCCCGCGAGACCCAGTACTTC. It translates to CSATPTSGRARETQYF.

The chain couples TRBV12-3 or TRBV12-4 to TRBJ1-5; the D is unclear. This CDR3 spans 14 amino acids. V was cut by 5 bases and J by 0 bases, with 8 bases left in between. This chain's CDR3 is CASSIRDSNQPQHF. In DNA, the CDR3 is TGTGCCAGCAGTATACGGGATAGCAATCAGCCCCAGCATTTT.

This clonotype was seen only a few times. This chain links TRBV27 with TRBJ1-2, with 7 bases identical to TRBD1. Trimming cost V 5 bases and J 9 bases; bases outside gene matches: 15. Germline loops: CDR1 MNHEY, CDR2 SMNVEV (reference sequence). CDR3 length equals 15 residues. The CDR3 DNA reads as TGTGCCAGCAGTATCGACAGGGCCGGGTGGAGGAGCTACACCTTC. Encoded protein: CASSIDRAGWRSYTF.

This chain links TRBV12-3 or TRBV12-4 with TRBJ2-7; TRBD2 matches at 10 bases. The CDR3 runs 17 residues. With V trimmed by 7 bases and J by 5 bases, 17 bases remained unmatched. The DNA for the CDR3 is TGTGCCAGCACCTTGGCCCCACTAGCGGGGCTCTTCCACGAGCAGTACTTC. Protein product: CASTLAPLAGLFHEQYF.